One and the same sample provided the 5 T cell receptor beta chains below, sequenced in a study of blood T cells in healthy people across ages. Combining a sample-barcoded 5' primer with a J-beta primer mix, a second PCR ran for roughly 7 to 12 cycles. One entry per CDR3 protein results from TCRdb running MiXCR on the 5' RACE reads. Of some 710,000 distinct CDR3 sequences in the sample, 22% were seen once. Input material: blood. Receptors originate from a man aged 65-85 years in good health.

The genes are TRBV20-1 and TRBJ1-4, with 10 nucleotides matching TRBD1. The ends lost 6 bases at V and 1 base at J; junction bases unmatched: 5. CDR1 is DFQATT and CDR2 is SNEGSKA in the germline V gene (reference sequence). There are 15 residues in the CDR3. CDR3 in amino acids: CSAADRGETNEKLFF. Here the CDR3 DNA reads TGCAGTGCAGCGGACAGGGGGGAAACTAATGAAAAACTGTTTTTT.

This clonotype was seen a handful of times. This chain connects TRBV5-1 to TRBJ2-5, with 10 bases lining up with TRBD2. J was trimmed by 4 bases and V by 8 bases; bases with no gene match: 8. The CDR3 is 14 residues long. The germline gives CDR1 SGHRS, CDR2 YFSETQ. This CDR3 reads CASSGTSVAETQYF. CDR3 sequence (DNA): TGCGCCAGTTCCGGGACTAGCGTTGCAGAGACCCAGTACTTC.

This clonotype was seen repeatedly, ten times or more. In DNA, the CDR3 is TGTGCCAGCAGCTCAAACCGGCCCCAGGGCTACAATGAGCAGTTCTTC. As protein: CASSSNRPQGYNEQFF. J is TRBJ2-1 and V is TRBV7-2; D perhaps matches TRBD1 (5 bases). Germline loops: CDR1 SGHTA, CDR2 FQGNSA. The CDR3 has 16 amino acids. Trimming took 4 bases from V and 3 from J, leaving 16 bases between them.

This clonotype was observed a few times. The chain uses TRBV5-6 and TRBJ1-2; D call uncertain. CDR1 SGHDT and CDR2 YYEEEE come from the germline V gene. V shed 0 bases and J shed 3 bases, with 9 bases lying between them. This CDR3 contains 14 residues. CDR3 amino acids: CASSLVGNYYGYTF. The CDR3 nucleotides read TGTGCCAGCAGCTTGGTAGGCAACTACTATGGCTACACCTTC. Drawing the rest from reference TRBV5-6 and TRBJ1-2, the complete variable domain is DAGVTQSPTHLIKTRGQQVTLRCSPKSGHDTVSWYQQALGQGPQFIFQYYEEEERQRGNFPDRFSGHQFPNYSSELNVNALLLGDSALYLCASSLVGNYYGYTFGSGTRLTVV.

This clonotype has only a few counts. CDR3 DNA sequence: TGTGCCAGCAGCGTAGTTTCCTGGGCAACTAATGAAAAACTGTTTTTT. This translates into CASSVVSWATNEKLFF. The rearrangement joins TRBV9 to TRBJ1-4; no definite D call. The V end lost 0 bases, the J end lost 0 bases, and 9 bases lay between the germline ends. CDR3 length equals 16 residues. Looked up from germline, CDR1 is SGDLS and CDR2 is YYNGEE.